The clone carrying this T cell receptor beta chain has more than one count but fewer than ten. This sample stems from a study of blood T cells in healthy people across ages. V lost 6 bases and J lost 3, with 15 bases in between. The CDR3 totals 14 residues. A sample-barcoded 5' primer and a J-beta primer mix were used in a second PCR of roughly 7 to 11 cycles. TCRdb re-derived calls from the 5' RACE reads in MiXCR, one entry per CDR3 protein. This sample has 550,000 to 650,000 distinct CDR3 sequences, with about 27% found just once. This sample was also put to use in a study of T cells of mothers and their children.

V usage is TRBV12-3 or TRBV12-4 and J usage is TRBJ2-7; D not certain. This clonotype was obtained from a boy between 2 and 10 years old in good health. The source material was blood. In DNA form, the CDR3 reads TGTGCCAGCAGCGGTATTGGGCAGTTCTACGAGCAGTACTTC. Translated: CASSGIGQFYEQYF.